The next 24 T cell receptor beta chains were all read from a single sample in a study of regulatory T cells in long-lasting Graves disease. The time point was: newly diagnosed GD, antithyroid drugs for less than 3 months. From RNA extracted from PBMCs, the TCR library was made. Through Arm-PCR of CDR3 regions and iRepertoire HTBI primers, TCR beta libraries were built. TCRdb used MiXCR to reprocess the multiplex PCR reads, holding one entry per CDR3 protein. The sample lists over 500,000 distinct CDR3 sequences, about 15% occurring once. The sample was also linked to a second study, of T cells in Graves' hyperthyroidism and ophthalmopathy.

The specimen was peripheral blood mononuclear cells (PBMCs), collected at new diagnosis, from a patient treated with antithyroid drugs. These receptors came from a young man with Graves disease.

This clonotype turned up a few times. The V call is TRBV7-9, the J call TRBJ1-5; 9 bases align to TRBD1. Germline values: CDR1 SEHNR, CDR2 FQNEAQ (reference sequence). V lost 3 bases, J lost 6 bases, and 9 bases stayed unmatched. The CDR3 is 16 amino acids. CDR3 bases: TGTGCCAGCAGCTTCTCTCCGGGACAGGGCTTTCAGCCCCAGCATTTT. This translates into CASSFSPGQGFQPQHF. Looking up the rest from reference TRBV7-9 and TRBJ1-5 gives the full variable domain: DTGVSQNPRHKITKRGQNVTFRCDPISEHNRLYWYRQTLGQGPEFLTYFQNEAQLEKSRLLSDRFSAERPKGSFSTLEIQRTEQGDSAMYLCASSFSPGQGFQPQHFGDGTRLSIL.

V usage is TRBV7-2 and J usage is TRBJ2-1; the match to TRBD2 covers 9 bases. With 1 base clipped from V and 3 bases from J, the junction kept 10 bases outside the gene matches. The CDR3 covers 18 residues. CDR1 and CDR2 from the germline V gene are SGHTA and FQGNSA. Here the CDR3 DNA reads TGTGCCAGCAGCTTAGGGTATGTGTCGACTAGCGGCTACAATGAGCAGTTCTTC. This encodes CASSLGYVSTSGYNEQFF.

This chain links TRBV10-2 with TRBJ2-7; TRBD2 is a possible D gene (5 bases). The CDR3 has 17 amino acids. CDR1 and CDR2 from the germline V gene are WSHSY and SAAADI. The germline V and J ends were trimmed by 2 bases and 0 bases, with 17 bases remaining between them. The CDR3 here is CASSEIPGSNPSYEQYF. As DNA, the CDR3 is TGCGCCAGCAGTGAGATCCCGGGGTCCAATCCCTCCTACGAGCAGTACTTC.

With respect to this clonotype: A far larger clone is just one base off, so this is likely a read error. This rearrangement joins TRBV5-1 to TRBJ1-1; 8 nucleotides agree with TRBD1. The CDR3 extends over 12 amino acids. Germline lookup yields CDR1 SGHRS and CDR2 YFSETQ. The CDR3 loop is CAGSTGGTEAFF. The CDR3 DNA sequence: TGTGCCGGCAGCACAGGGGGCACTGAAGCTTTCTTT. Looking up the rest from reference TRBV5-1 and TRBJ1-1 gives the full variable domain: KAGVTQTPRYLIKTRGQQVTLSCSPISGHRSVSWYQQTPGQGLQFLFEYFSETQRNKGNFPGRFSGRQFSNSRSEMNVSTLELGDSALYLCAGSTGGTEAFFGQGTRLTVV.

This clonotype was detected only a few times. This rearrangement joins TRBV20-1 to TRBJ1-4, with D tentatively TRBD1 (6 bases). The CDR3 is 13 residues long. The germline V gene has CDR1 DFQATT and CDR2 SNEGSKA (reference sequence). The V gene lost 2 bases and the J gene lost 7 bases, with 11 bases spanning the gap. CDR3: CSARKAGAEKLFF. Here the CDR3 DNA reads TGCAGTGCTAGAAAGGCAGGGGCTGAAAAACTGTTTTTT.

This clonotype has more than one count but fewer than ten. The V call is TRBV6-5, the J call TRBJ2-6; D gene unclear. This CDR3 contains 15 residues. The V gene lost 0 bases and the J gene lost 2 bases, with 5 bases spanning the gap. Germline values: CDR1 MNHEY, CDR2 SVGAGI. CDR3 nucleotides: TGTGCCAGCAGTTACTCGGGGACTGGGGCCAACGTCCTGACTTTC. This translates into CASSYSGTGANVLTF.

This clonotype was picked up one time. The J gene is TRBJ2-2, the V gene TRBV30; 9 bases line up with TRBD2. Looked up from germline, CDR1 is GTSNPN and CDR2 is SVGIG (reference sequence). J was trimmed by 6 bases and V by 3 bases; bases with no gene match: 14. This CDR3 has 17 residues. Here the CDR3 reads CAWRALAGRKLAGELFF. CDR3 bases: TGTGCCTGGAGGGCGCTAGCGGGGAGGAAACTGGCCGGGGAGCTGTTTTTT. The variable domain in full, with the rest retrieved from reference TRBV30 and TRBJ2-2, is SQTIHQWPATLVQPVGSPLSLECTVEGTSNPNLYWYRQAAGRGLQLLFYSVGIGQISSEVPQNLSASRPQDRQFILSSKKLLLSDSGFYLCAWRALAGRKLAGELFFGEGSRLTVL.

This clonotype was found many times. The genes are TRBV27 and TRBJ2-1, with 7 bases lining up with TRBD2. Trimming took 3 bases from V and 7 from J; bases not matched to a gene: 9. CDR1 MNHEY and CDR2 SMNVEV come from the germline V gene (reference sequence). This CDR3 has 15 amino acids. The CDR3 sequence is CASSFLRELPNEQFF. In DNA form, the CDR3 reads TGTGCCAGCAGTTTCCTGCGGGAGCTCCCAAATGAGCAGTTCTTC.

A few counts support this clonotype. The chain uses TRBV7-9 and TRBJ2-7, with 12 bases matching TRBD2. Germline lookup yields CDR1 SEHNR and CDR2 FQNEAQ (reference sequence). V shed 5 bases, J shed 4 bases, and the junction held 9 bases outside the gene matches. The CDR3 runs to 16 residues. The CDR3 region is CASSPPLAGGPYEQYF. The CDR3 bases are TGTGCCAGCAGCCCCCCTCTAGCGGGAGGGCCGTACGAGCAGTACTTC.

This clonotype was counted at least ten times. The chain joins TRBV11-3 to TRBJ2-3; maybe TRBD2 (6 bases). CDR3 size: 15 residues. In germline, CDR1 is SGHNT, CDR2 YENEEA. With 2 bases removed from V and 6 bases from J, the gap between germline ends came to 15 bases. The chain's CDR3 is CASSLSRGAGDTQYF. The DNA of the CDR3 is TGTGCCAGCAGCTTATCTCGCGGGGCTGGGGATACGCAGTATTTT.

This clonotype appeared a few times. The V gene is TRBV7-6, the J gene TRBJ2-1, with 10 nucleotides matching TRBD2. V was clipped by 1 base and J by 10 bases; unmatched bases: 10. Germline V gives CDR1 SGHVS, CDR2 FNYEAQ. The CDR3 is 16 amino acids. The CDR3 region has the DNA TGTGCCAGCAGCTTAGTGGGGGGACTAGCGAATAAAGAGCAGTTCTTC. Amino acids: CASSLVGGLANKEQFF.

This clonotype was recorded many times. The J gene is TRBJ2-5, the V gene TRBV6-1; 7 bases are shared with TRBD2. The CDR3 sequence is 15 residues long. Unmatched junction bases numbered 8, after V lost 3 bases and J lost 4 bases. CDR1 is MNHNS, CDR2 SASEGT, per germline. The CDR3 region is CASSDPAGYLETQYF. The CDR3, as DNA: TGTGCCAGCAGTGATCCAGCGGGGTATCTAGAGACCCAGTACTTC.

This clonotype occurred many times. The J gene is TRBJ2-7, the V gene TRBV30; D possibly corresponds to TRBD2 (6 bases). CDR1 is GTSNPN, CDR2 SVGIG, per germline (reference sequence). The V end lost 1 base, the J end lost 0 bases, and 10 bases lay between the germline ends. The CDR3 is made up of 14 amino acids. CDR3 sequence: CAWSGDSNSYEQYF. The CDR3 region has the DNA TGTGCCTGGAGTGGGGACTCTAACTCCTACGAGCAGTACTTC.

This clonotype was picked up many times. The chain links TRBV27 to TRBJ2-7; TRBD2 agrees at 12 bases. Germline V lookup: CDR1 MNHEY, CDR2 SMNVEV (reference sequence). V was clipped by 1 base and J by 4 bases; unmatched bases: 5. The CDR3 sequence is 16 residues long. CDR3: CASSLLLAGGIYEQYF. The CDR3 DNA reads TGTGCCAGCAGTTTATTGCTAGCGGGAGGGATTTACGAGCAGTACTTC.

V is TRBV28 and J is TRBJ1-1, with a weak D call TRBD1 (5 bases). The CDR3 length is 14 residues. Trimming cost V 8 bases and J 6 bases, with 19 bases left between them. Germline V gene data show CDR1 as MDHEN and CDR2 as SYDVKM. This CDR3 is CASSTIGAPPEAFF. DNA of the CDR3: TGTGCCAGCTCCACAATCGGGGCCCCCCCTGAAGCTTTCTTT.

A word on this clonotype: Relative to the germline gene, one junction end is altered; a read error may explain this. This chain links TRBV7-3 with TRBJ2-1; 8 bases line up with TRBD1. The CDR3 loop spans 14 amino acids. Per germline, CDR1 SGHTA and CDR2 FQGTGA. CDR3 sequence reads: CASSSHSDREAPLF. In DNA, the CDR3 is TGTGCCAGCAGCTCACATTCGGACAGGGAGGCCCCTCTCTTC.

The sample holds a few counts of this clonotype. V usage is TRBV25-1 and J usage is TRBJ2-7; 13 bases are a match to TRBD2. CDR1 and CDR2 from the germline V gene are MGHDK and SYGVNS. The CDR3 has 15 residues. J lost 2 bases, V lost 2 bases, and 0 bases had no gene match. CDR3 in DNA: TGTGCCAGCAGTGAAACTAGCGGGAGGGCCTACGAGCAGTACTTC. The encoded protein is CASSETSGRAYEQYF.

This clonotype was counted between two and nine times. The chain joins TRBV13 to TRBJ2-7; the match to TRBD2 covers 8 bases. CDR1 and CDR2 (germline): PRHDT, FYEKMQ (reference sequence). The J segment lost 2 bases and the V segment lost 3 bases, leaving 6 bases of the junction unmatched. There are 15 residues in the CDR3. CDR3 sequence: CASSFHSGEPYEQYF. The CDR3 nucleotides are TGTGCCAGCAGCTTTCATAGCGGGGAACCCTACGAGCAGTACTTC.

CDR3 in DNA: TGCAGTGCTAGCGATCGGGACAGGGTGATTTACGAGCAGTACTTC. This encodes CSASDRDRVIYEQYF. The chain couples TRBV20-1 to TRBJ2-7; 9 nucleotides match TRBD1. V was pared by 3 bases and J by 4 bases, with 10 bases of the junction left unmatched. Germline V gene sequence: CDR1 DFQATT, CDR2 SNEGSKA (reference sequence). The CDR3 has 15 amino acids.

This clonotype was recorded only once. Here the CDR3 DNA reads TGTGCCAGTAGCTGGACCCTCGTGGATACGCAGTATTTT. Translation gives CASSWTLVDTQYF. The genes are TRBV19 and TRBJ2-3; D remains unclear. Germline lookup yields CDR1 LNHDA and CDR2 SQIVND (reference sequence). There are 13 residues in the CDR3. The V end was cut by 6 bases, the J end by 6 bases, with 13 bases between.

This chain links TRBV20-1 with TRBJ2-7; 10 nucleotides line up with TRBD1. Losses at the gene ends were 6 bases for V and 1 base for J; bases not matched to a gene: 18. Germline V gene sequence: CDR1 DFQATT, CDR2 SNEGSKA (reference sequence). The CDR3 totals 18 residues. The CDR3 sequence: CSAIKDRGLSGTSYEQYF. CDR3 nucleotide sequence: TGCAGTGCAATAAAAGACAGGGGGCTAAGCGGGACTTCCTACGAGCAGTACTTC.

This clonotype was counted only a few times. This chain joins TRBV27 and TRBJ1-1; the D gene is possibly TRBD1 (5 bases). V was pared by 3 bases and J by 6 bases, with 11 bases between. The CDR3 is made up of 13 amino acids. Germline V gene sequence: CDR1 MNHEY, CDR2 SMNVEV (reference sequence). CDR3 amino acids: CASSLGVSAEAFF. The CDR3 bases are TGTGCCAGCAGTTTGGGGGTTTCCGCTGAAGCTTTCTTT.

This clonotype was observed a few times. CDR3 coding DNA: TGTGCCAGCTCACCACCGAGCAGTCTGAACACTGAAGCTTTCTTT. Translation gives CASSPPSSLNTEAFF. This sequence joins TRBV18 and TRBJ1-1; D gene unclear. The CDR3 covers 15 residues. The V gene lost 0 bases and the J gene lost 0 bases, with 8 bases spanning the gap. CDR1 and CDR2 from the germline V gene are KGHSH and LQKENI.

In its sample, this clonotype was seen a few times. The gene calls are TRBV18 and TRBJ2-7; D might be TRBD1 (5 bases). Trimming took off 0 bases at V and 3 bases at J, with 15 bases between the two ends. CDR3 length: 16 residues. Germline CDR1 reads KGHSH; CDR2 reads LQKENI. The CDR3 region is CASSPPQGKIGYEQYF. For the CDR3, the DNA is TGTGCCAGCTCACCACCCCAGGGAAAGATTGGCTACGAGCAGTACTTC.